Included here is one T cell receptor (beta chain) sequence, with context. Its antigen remains unidentified. No much larger clonotype is one base removed from it; base qualities were not supplied. Library preparation employed RT-PCR. Sequenced on an Illumina HiSeq 2500. The raw public data were reprocessed by TCRdb itself: fastp quality trimming at Q25, MiXCR clonotype calling, in-frame beta chains only. Each entry merges the rows of one CDR3 protein and shows their most common DNA and genes. The table for this sample lists roughly 700,000 distinct CDR3 sequences; over 11% of them were counted only once. The top ten constitute around 6.5% of the sample. The CDR3 covers 15 residues, taking in both the cysteine and the phenylalanine. Of all the DNA, just the CDR3 is kept, 45 bases in frame from base 1. V was cut back by 4 bases and J by 5 bases, leaving a gap of 20 bases between them. CDR1 and CDR2 are drawn from the germline V gene (reference sequence): DFQATT, SNEGSKA.

This sample was included in a study of response to subunit inactivated influenza vaccine (dated by TCRdb to between 2017 and 2018). About the investigation overall: Deep quantitative T cell receptor repertoire profiling was used in the study to track responses to a trivalent subunit inactivated influenza vaccine. Points the paper makes about the study in general: The authors suggested that each seasonal influenza vaccination may recruit only a limited number of new T cells.

The source is a man aged 50 to 60 who received an inactivated influenza vaccine. Donor details come from another sample of the same person, matched by shared clones. The V gene is TRBV20-1 and the J gene is TRBJ2-5; the D gene is possibly TRBD2, with 6 bases matching. The sequencing used PBMCs from blood, collected less than 15 days before vaccination. The DNA reads TGCAGTGCTACGGTTCGTCGGACTACGGGGGAGACCCAGTACTTC. The translation is CSATVRRTTGETQYF.